This T cell receptor (beta chain) was recovered during a study of blood T cell repertoires in COVID-19. The CDR3 spans 15 residues. The germline V gene has CDR1 KGHDR and CDR2 SFDVKD. The germline V and J ends were trimmed by 4 bases and 4 bases, with 15 bases remaining between them. In the original analysis: The authors estimated nucleated cell counts from reference gene primer amplification. The assay was immunoSEQ multiplex PCR, and TCRdb's table has in-frame clones only and misses some. V and J calls and clone size are copied from that table; D and trimming were computed from the DNA. Among some 100,000 clones, roughly four fifths were seen once, and the ten largest hold about 7%.

The V and J genes are TRBV24-1 and TRBJ2-5; maybe TRBD2 (6 bases). This TCR was sampled from a man aged 45 to 65 with active or convalescent COVID-19. Sequencing input: peripheral blood. For the CDR3, the DNA is TGTGCCACCAGTGACCCCGAAGCGGGCCCAGAGACCCAGTACTTC. It encodes CATSDPEAGPETQYF.